These 25 T cell receptor beta chains came from one sample sequenced in a study of T cell responses to AZD1222 COVID-19 vaccine. Clones were read by immunoSEQ multiplex PCR, and TCRdb kept only the in-frame ones, dropping some. This sample has 100,000 to 150,000 clones, with around 85% found just once. Here the sequenced sample was peripheral blood, taken 28 days after the second AZD1222 dose. The source of these receptors is an adult who received the AZD1222 COVID-19 vaccine.

This chain connects TRBV11-2 to TRBJ1-6; 8 bases are a match to TRBD1. Germline V gives CDR1 SGHAT, CDR2 FQNNGV. This CDR3 region has 18 residues. Trimming at V came to 6 bases and at J to 7 bases, leaving 17 bases not matched to a gene. The CDR3 is CASSQKRTGTSGNSPLHF. The CDR3 DNA is TGTGCCAGCAGTCAAAAGCGGACAGGGACGTCGGGGAATTCACCCCTCCACTTT.

A single count supports this clone. The chain carries TRBV27 and TRBJ2-3; D unresolved. CDR1 is MNHEY and CDR2 is SMNVEV in the germline V gene (reference sequence). The CDR3 covers 12 residues. The V and J ends lost 4 bases and 6 bases respectively, with 8 bases between them. CDR3 nucleotides: TGTGCCAGCAGTTCCCTTGGCGATACGCAGTATTTT. The encoded protein is CASSSLGDTQYF.

The chain links TRBV12-3 or TRBV12-4 to TRBJ1-2, with D possibly being TRBD1 (5 bases). This CDR3 spans 12 amino acids. V was clipped by 6 bases and J by 10 bases, with 15 bases between them. CDR3 nucleotides: TGTGCCAGCAGAAGCCCAGGGAAAGCCTACACCTTC. It translates to CASRSPGKAYTF.

The V gene is TRBV4-2, the J gene TRBJ2-7; D tentatively reads TRBD1 or TRBD2 (5 bases each). Trimming removed 0 bases at V and 5 bases at J, with 14 bases between. Germline CDR1 reads LGHNA; CDR2 reads YNFKEQ. The CDR3 runs to 15 residues. The chain's CDR3 is CASSQEGRGLNEQYF. The CDR3 DNA reads TGTGCCAGCAGCCAAGAGGGGCGAGGGCTCAACGAGCAGTACTTC.

This chain uses TRBV28 with TRBJ1-1; no clear D. This CDR3 region has 12 residues. Germline V gene data show CDR1 as MDHEN and CDR2 as SYDVKM. Trimming stripped 7 bases from V and 5 bases from J, with 11 bases between. DNA for the CDR3: TGTGCCAGCACGACCCCGGGAACTGAAGCTTTCTTT. As protein: CASTTPGTEAFF.

This clone was seen a handful of times. V and J are TRBV5-1 and TRBJ2-5; no clear D gene. V lost 5 bases and J 4 bases, leaving 15 bases between the germline ends. The CDR3 contains 14 residues. Germline V CDR1 and CDR2: SGHRS, YFSETQ. CDR3 sequence reads: CASRETGVGETQYF. The CDR3 DNA follows: TGCGCCAGCAGGGAGACTGGGGTCGGAGAGACCCAGTACTTC.

The J gene is TRBJ1-1, the V gene TRBV28, with 8 bases fitting TRBD1. The CDR3 totals 14 residues. The germline V gene has CDR1 MDHEN and CDR2 SYDVKM. With V trimmed by 2 bases and J by 4 bases, 3 bases remained unmatched. The CDR3 nucleotides read TGTGCCAGCAGTTTACAGGGGGCCAGCACTGAAGCTTTCTTT. This gives the protein CASSLQGASTEAFF.

V is TRBV29-1 and J is TRBJ1-1; TRBD1 aligns across 9 bases. The CDR3 has 14 residues. Germline V gene sequence: CDR1 SQVTM, CDR2 ANQGSEA. The V and J ends lost 6 bases and 3 bases, in that order; junction bases with no gene match: 8. CDR3: CSVEGQGYDTEAFF. The CDR3 nucleotides are TGCAGCGTGGAGGGACAGGGTTACGACACTGAAGCTTTCTTT.

The chain combines TRBV6-6 with TRBJ2-5; TRBD2 matches at 16 bases. The CDR3 extends over 15 amino acids. Looked up from germline, CDR1 is MNHNY and CDR2 is SVGAGI (reference sequence). J lost 6 bases, V lost 9 bases, and 7 bases had no gene match. CDR3 amino acids: CASGTSGGAGKTQYF. The CDR3, as DNA: TGTGCCAGTGGGACTAGCGGGGGGGCCGGGAAGACCCAGTACTTC.

This clone was seen only a few times. The V gene is TRBV19, the J gene TRBJ2-1; D is possibly TRBD1 (6 bases). In germline, CDR1 is LNHDA, CDR2 SQIVND (reference sequence). The V gene lost 7 bases and the J gene lost 9 bases, with 22 bases spanning the gap. This CDR3 has 15 residues. CDR3 loop: CASMGRGREQGEQFF. CDR3 in DNA: TGTGCCAGTATGGGTCGTGGTAGGGAACAGGGTGAGCAGTTCTTC.

The chain recombines TRBV30 with TRBJ1-4, with TRBD1 identical over 9 bases. The germline V gene has CDR1 GTSNPN and CDR2 SVGIG (reference sequence). With 3 bases clipped from V and 6 bases from J, the junction kept 8 bases outside the gene matches. The length of the CDR3 is 15 residues. The CDR3 DNA reads TGTGCCTGGAGGAGGGGACAGGGAGGAGATGAAAAACTGTTTTTT. Protein sequence: CAWRRGQGGDEKLFF.

This clone was detected a few times. The V gene is TRBV9, the J gene TRBJ2-7; 12 bases map to TRBD2. In germline, CDR1 is SGDLS, CDR2 YYNGEE. The CDR3 has 16 residues. The junction had 6 bases not matched to a gene; V was cut back by 0 bases and J by 5 bases. This CDR3 reads CASSVAASGGADEQYF. The CDR3 region has the DNA TGTGCCAGCAGCGTAGCAGCTAGCGGGGGGGCCGACGAGCAGTACTTC.

The chain links TRBV9 to TRBJ1-2, with D hard to call. The CDR3 loop spans 15 amino acids. The ends were cut back, 4 bases at V and 1 base at J, with 14 bases in the middle. Germline loops: CDR1 SGDLS, CDR2 YYNGEE. The CDR3 spells CASSPRQVNNYGYTF. The CDR3 DNA is TGTGCCAGCAGCCCCCGGCAGGTCAATAACTATGGCTACACCTTC.

The chain couples TRBV3-1 (or the pseudogene TRBV3-2) to TRBJ1-3; D is undetermined. Trimming stripped 3 bases from V and 1 base from J, with 13 bases between. Per the germline V gene, CDR1 is LGHDT and CDR2 is YNNKEL (reference sequence). The CDR3 covers 16 residues. This CDR3 is CASSHRGSSSGNTIYF. Written as DNA, the CDR3 is TGTGCCAGCAGCCACCGAGGATCGTCATCTGGAAACACCATATATTTT.

V gene TRBV12-3 or TRBV12-4 combines with J gene TRBJ1-1; weak D call: TRBD1 (5 bases). This CDR3 is built from 12 residues. Trimming removed 1 base at V and 11 bases at J, with 11 bases between. CDR3: CASSLVPDTAFF. The CDR3 DNA follows: TGTGCCAGCAGTTTAGTCCCGGACACGGCTTTCTTT.

The V gene is TRBV5-6, the J gene TRBJ1-6, with D possibly TRBD1 on 5 matching bases. Trimming took 1 base from V and 10 from J, leaving 12 bases between them. This CDR3 contains 14 residues. CDR1 is SGHDT, CDR2 YYEEEE, per germline. The CDR3 loop is CASSLRGGRSPLHF. The CDR3 coding sequence is TGTGCCAGCAGCTTGCGTGGGGGACGGTCACCCCTCCACTTT.

The J gene is TRBJ1-6, the V gene TRBV7-9; no reliable D call. CDR3 length: 15 residues. Germline V gene data show CDR1 as SEHNR and CDR2 as FQNEAQ (reference sequence). The germline V and J ends were trimmed by 1 base and 8 bases, with 12 bases remaining between them. CDR3 sequence: CASSLGPVSDSPLHF. The CDR3 DNA is TGTGCCAGCAGCTTAGGTCCAGTTTCAGATTCACCCCTCCACTTT.

This chain connects TRBV7-2 to TRBJ2-1; 11 nucleotides match TRBD2. Per germline, CDR1 SGHTA and CDR2 FQGNSA. Losses at the gene ends were 3 bases for V and 8 bases for J; bases not matched to a gene: 3. The CDR3 consists of 14 residues. DNA for the CDR3: TGTGCCAGCAGCTTTAGCGGGGGGGCTTATGAGCAGTTCTTC. This sequence encodes CASSFSGGAYEQFF.

The rearrangement links TRBV5-6 to TRBJ2-1, with D tentatively TRBD1 or TRBD2 (5 bases each). V gave up 0 bases and J gave up 0 bases, with 7 bases separating them. The CDR3 runs 15 residues. Germline V gives CDR1 SGHDT, CDR2 YYEEEE. The CDR3 DNA is TGTGCCAGCAGCTTGGGAGGGGACTCCTACAATGAGCAGTTCTTC. The encoded protein is CASSLGGDSYNEQFF.

Comments on this clone: Distinct nucleotide sequences in the sample also encode this CDR3. The chain employs TRBV12-3 or TRBV12-4 and TRBJ1-5, with D uncertain. Trimming pared 3 bases from V and 0 bases from J, leaving 3 bases between. The CDR3 is 13 residues long. CDR3 sequence reads: CASSLGSNQPQHF. CDR3 coding DNA: TGTGCCAGCAGTTTGGGTAGCAATCAGCCCCAGCATTTT.

This chain links TRBV19 with TRBJ2-7; D is ambiguous. With 5 bases removed from V and 0 bases from J, the gap between germline ends came to 11 bases. CDR1 is LNHDA and CDR2 is SQIVND in the germline V gene (reference sequence). The CDR3 sequence is 14 residues long. The CDR3 DNA reads as TGTGCCAGTAGTTTGCGGAGACACTCCTACGAGCAGTACTTC. As protein: CASSLRRHSYEQYF.

The chain combines TRBV6-5 with TRBJ2-2; 7 bases map to TRBD1. The trim removed 7 bases at V and 5 bases at J, leaving 7 bases unmatched. Germline V lookup: CDR1 MNHEY, CDR2 SVGAGI. The CDR3 runs 14 residues. The CDR3 spells CASIGDRVTGELFF. CDR3 coding DNA: TGTGCCAGCATAGGAGACAGGGTTACCGGGGAGCTGTTTTTT.

The J gene is TRBJ2-7, the V gene TRBV5-1; 9 bases map to TRBD2. This CDR3 region has 14 residues. Germline CDR1 reads SGHRS; CDR2 reads YFSETQ. V shed 2 bases and J 5 bases; nucleotides not matched to a gene: 5. The CDR3 coding sequence is TGCGCCAGCAGCTTTTCCGGACTAGCGAACGAGCAGTACTTC. This sequence encodes CASSFSGLANEQYF.

The chain uses TRBV2 and TRBJ2-5; 7 positions agree with TRBD1. This CDR3 is built from 14 residues. Germline CDR1 reads SNHLY; CDR2 reads FYNNEI. Trimming at V came to 4 bases and at J to 3 bases, leaving 5 bases not matched to a gene. CDR3 in amino acids: CASSVRQGEETQYF. In nucleotides, the CDR3 is TGTGCCAGCAGTGTTAGGCAGGGGGAAGAGACCCAGTACTTC.

The chain is built from TRBV7-2 and TRBJ1-2; D is unclear. V lost 0 bases and J 8 bases, leaving 13 bases between the germline ends. CDR1 is SGHTA and CDR2 is FQGNSA in the germline V gene. The CDR3 is made up of 14 amino acids. CDR3 sequence: CASSLALGRTGYTF. CDR3 coding DNA: TGTGCCAGCAGCTTAGCGCTAGGCAGGACCGGCTACACCTTC. Complete variable domain (other parts from reference TRBV7-2 and TRBJ1-2): GAGVSQSPSNKVTEKGKDVELRCDPISGHTALYWYRQSLGQGLEFLIYFQGNSAPDKSGLPSDRFSAERTGGSVSTLTIQRTQQEDSAVYLCASSLALGRTGYTFGSGTRLTVV.